The present TCR beta chain was sequenced within a study of blood T cells in healthy people across ages. This clonotype was seen a handful of times. Its antigen is still unknown. Healthy Russian Caucasian donors spanned ages about 6 to 95 years. The use of a sample-barcoded 5' primer and a J-beta primer mix characterized a second PCR of about 7 to 12 cycles. TCRdb independently ran MiXCR on the 5' RACE reads; one entry per CDR3 protein. This table has hundreds of thousands of distinct CDR3 sequences, about 28% appearing once. Whole-study results and caveats: Estimated diversity that came from one million T cells was considered an underestimate.

This CDR3 contains 12 residues. Looked up from germline, CDR1 is LNHDA and CDR2 is SQIVND (reference sequence). V was clipped by 6 bases and J by 8 bases; unmatched bases: 6. The chain links TRBV19 to TRBJ1-2; 7 nucleotides align to TRBD1. This TCR came from an elderly woman in good health. Sequencing was performed on blood. The DNA for the CDR3 is TGTGCCAGTAGCAGGACAGGACGGGGCTACACCTTC. Translating it yields CASSRTGRGYTF.